This is a list of T cell receptor beta chains from one sample in a study of identical twins. TCRdb recomputed calls from the 5' RACE reads with MiXCR, one row per CDR3 protein. The repertoire has about 790,000 distinct CDR3 sequences, around a sixth of them found once; the top ten carry around 14%. This sample was also put to use in a study of T cells expressing NK-cell markers.

The specimen sequenced was PBMCs. These receptors were taken from a woman between 18 and 29 years old in good health. The CDR3 runs from the conserved cysteine through the conserved F or W. Fields, in order: V gene, CDR3 length, J gene, clone size, D gene, CDR3 DNA, CDR3 protein. A D gene is named only where the DNA matches it firmly. The size of a clone is reported for some rows only, either as once, few or many, or as a class for expanded clones.

>TRBV7-7|15|TRBJ2-5|few|-
TGTGCCAGCAGCCGGTTGGCAGGGAACCAAGAGACCCAGTACTTC
CASSRLAGNQETQYF
>TRBV6-1|14|TRBJ1-2|few|-
TGTGCCAGCAGGAATCCCGGGGCTAACTATGGCTACACCTTC
CASRNPGANYGYTF
>TRBV7-4|16|TRBJ2-5|few|TRBD2
TGTGCCAGCAGCAAACGACTAGCGGGAGTCCTAGAGACCCAGTACTTC
CASSKRLAGVLETQYF
>TRBV9|18|TRBJ2-1|-|-
TGTGCCAGCAGCGTAGGGTGGACTGTATCGCTGACTGAGGATGAGCAGTTCTTC
CASSVGWTVSLTEDEQFF
>TRBV5-1|14|TRBJ1-2|few|-
TGCGCCAGCAGCTTGGGTCTTCCTGGCTATGGCTACACCTTC
CASSLGLPGYGYTF
>TRBV7-9|13|TRBJ2-7|-|-
TGTGCCAGCAGCTTAGTCCCGAATCGCGAGCAGTACTTC
CASSLVPNREQYF
>TRBV20-1|11|TRBJ2-7|few|TRBD1
TGCAGTGCTACCAGGGGGCTGGAGCAGTACTTC
CSATRGLEQYF
>TRBV12-5|14|TRBJ2-7|-|TRBD1
TGTGCTAGTGGTTTGGCAGGGACAGGGAACGAGCAGTACTTC
CASGLAGTGNEQYF
>TRBV12-3/TRBV12-4|17|TRBJ2-6|few|-
TGTGCCAGCACCCCGGGTCTGTTGAACTCTGGGGCCAACGTCCTGACTTTC
CASTPGLLNSGANVLTF
>TRBV10-3|16|TRBJ2-5|few|-
TGTGCCATCAGCCCGGGACTTCCCATCCAGGGGGAGACCCAGTACTTC
CAISPGLPIQGETQYF
>TRBV20-1|16|TRBJ2-1|-|TRBD2
TGCAGTGCCCTTCCCGACCTAGCGGGAACATACAATGAGCAGTTCTTC
CSALPDLAGTYNEQFF
>TRBV25-1|15|TRBJ2-1|-|-
TGTGCCATCGCTCCTTCGGGACGGCTATACAATGAGCAGTTCTTC
CAIAPSGRLYNEQFF
>TRBV10-3|14|TRBJ2-7|-|-
TGTGCCATCAGTGACCCCGCGTTCTCCTACGAGCAGTACTTC
CAISDPAFSYEQYF
>TRBV6-5|15|TRBJ2-3|many|TRBD2
TGTGCCAGCAGTTCAGCGGGAGCGGGCACAGATACGCAGTATTTT
CASSSAGAGTDTQYF
>TRBV4-3|16|TRBJ2-2|-|-
TGCGCCAGCAGCCAAGATTTACAGGGGAGGGCCGGGGAGCTGTTTTTT
CASSQDLQGRAGELFF
>TRBV7-2|14|TRBJ2-1|-|-
TGTGCCAGCAGCTCGATGGCGGCCGGCTATGAGCAGTTCTTC
CASSSMAAGYEQFF
>TRBV15|11|TRBJ2-7|-|-
TGTGCCACATCAATTTATGACGAGCAGTACTTC
CATSIYDEQYF
>TRBV7-9|16|TRBJ2-3|few|TRBD1
TGTGCCAGCAGCCCCGAGGGGACAGGGGTTAGGGATACGCAGTATTTT
CASSPEGTGVRDTQYF
>TRBV5-1|16|TRBJ2-7|-|-
TGCGCCAGCAGCTTTGCAGGGCACCCGGCGGCCTACGAGCAGTACTTC
CASSFAGHPAAYEQYF
>TRBV4-3|18|TRBJ2-7|-|TRBD2
TGCGCCAGCAGCCAGGCCTTGGGACTAGCGGGAGCAACCTACGAGCAGTACTTC
CASSQALGLAGATYEQYF
>TRBV7-7|14|TRBJ2-1|-|-
TGTGCTAGCAGCTATGAGGGGCGGTACAATGAGCAGTTCTTC
CASSYEGRYNEQFF
>TRBV6-1|15|TRBJ1-3|few|-
TGTGCCAGCAGTAGGGACGGCTTCTCTGGAAACACCATATATTTT
CASSRDGFSGNTIYF
>TRBV7-2|13|TRBJ2-1|-|TRBD2
TGTGCCAGCAGCTTGCTGACTAGCTCTGAGCAGTTCTTC
CASSLLTSSEQFF
>TRBV20-1|14|TRBJ2-3|-|-
TGCAGTGCTAGAGATTTCCAGGCGGGAGATACGCAGTATTTT
CSARDFQAGDTQYF
>TRBV18|15|TRBJ2-3|once|-
TGTGCCAGCTCACCACAAAAGTCTAGCACAGATACGCAGTATTTT
CASSPQKSSTDTQYF
>TRBV20-1|13|TRBJ2-1|many|TRBD1
TGCAGTGCTTCCCGGGACAGTAACAATGAGCAGTTCTTC
CSASRDSNNEQFF
>TRBV14|15|TRBJ2-7|-|-
TGTGCCAGCAGCCAAAAAATCCGGGAGTCCTACGAGCAGTACTTC
CASSQKIRESYEQYF
>TRBV4-3|16|TRBJ2-5|few|-
TGCGCCAGCAGCCAAGATCCGTCCATGGTCCAAGAGACCCAGTACTTC
CASSQDPSMVQETQYF
>TRBV20-1|14|TRBJ2-3|-|-
TGCAGTGCTAGGTGGAGACAAGGATTAGATACGCAGTATTTT
CSARWRQGLDTQYF
>TRBV3-1|14|TRBJ2-3|-|TRBD1
TGTGCCAGCAGTCCCAGGACAGGTTCAGATACGCAGTATTTT
CASSPRTGSDTQYF
>TRBV5-1|14|TRBJ2-2|-|TRBD1
TGCGCCAGCAGCCAAAAGACAGGGGGCCGGGAGCTGTTTTTT
CASSQKTGGRELFF
>TRBV6-4|14|TRBJ2-3|many|TRBD2
TGTGCCAGCAGCCCTAGCGGGGGGGAAGATACGCAGTATTTT
CASSPSGGEDTQYF
>TRBV19|15|TRBJ2-1|few|TRBD2
TGTGCCAGTAGTGTACTAGCGGGGGGGCCTAATGAGCAGTTCTTC
CASSVLAGGPNEQFF
>TRBV14|16|TRBJ2-7|-|-
TGTGCCAGCAGCCAAGAGGCCGGGTTTTTAGCCTACGAGCAGTACTTC
CASSQEAGFLAYEQYF
>TRBV18|16|TRBJ2-3|-|TRBD2
TGTGCCAGCTCACTTCACCTAGCGGGAGTGTCAGATACGCAGTATTTT
CASSLHLAGVSDTQYF
>TRBV12-3/TRBV12-4|15|TRBJ2-7|many|TRBD2
TGTGCCAGCAGCCCTAGCGGGGCGAGCTCCTACGAGCAGTACTTC
CASSPSGASSYEQYF
>TRBV5-1|14|TRBJ2-7|few|-
TGCGCCAGCGGAGACGGGGAATTCGCGTACGAGCAGTACTTC
CASGDGEFAYEQYF
>TRBV15|13|TRBJ2-7|few|-
TGTGCCACCAGCAGAGATGGAATTGGTGAGCAGTACTTC
CATSRDGIGEQYF
>TRBV9|16|TRBJ2-7|few|-
TGTGCCAGCAGCGTAGATGGCAGCTCAACCAGGAACGAGCAGTACTTC
CASSVDGSSTRNEQYF
>TRBV12-3/TRBV12-4|14|TRBJ2-2|few|-
TGTGCCAGCTTTAGCGGAACGAACACCGGGGAGCTGTTTTTT
CASFSGTNTGELFF
>TRBV12-3/TRBV12-4|14|TRBJ2-7|few|-
TGTGCCAGCAGTTTAATTCCCGACAGGTACGAGCAGTACTTC
CASSLIPDRYEQYF
>TRBV4-3|16|TRBJ1-2|few|-
TGCGCCAGCAGCCAAGGTTTGGCCGCAGGACTCTATGGCTACACCTTC
CASSQGLAAGLYGYTF
>TRBV10-3|12|TRBJ1-1|few|-
TGTGCCATCAGGCGGGAATTCGCTGAAGCTTTCTTT
CAIRREFAEAFF
>TRBV12-5|14|TRBJ1-1|few|-
TGTGCTAGTGGTTTGCGGTTGACGAACACTGAAGCTTTCTTT
CASGLRLTNTEAFF
>TRBV11-3|16|TRBJ2-1|-|TRBD1
TGTGCCAGCAGCTCTAGTTGGGCAGGGGGTTTCTTTGAGCAGTTCTTC
CASSSSWAGGFFEQFF
>TRBV7-3|15|TRBJ1-1|few|TRBD1
TGTGCCAGCAGCTTAGGTAGGGGGCGCGGCACTGAAGCTTTCTTT
CASSLGRGRGTEAFF
>TRBV29-1|13|TRBJ2-1|-|TRBD1
TGCAGCGTTTTTACAGGGGCGGTCAATGAGCAGTTCTTC
CSVFTGAVNEQFF
>TRBV12-3/TRBV12-4|15|TRBJ1-1|many|TRBD1
TGTGCCAGCACCCTAGGGGGACAGGGGAACACTGAAGCTTTCTTT
CASTLGGQGNTEAFF
>TRBV20-1|13|TRBJ2-5|few|TRBD2
TGCAGTGCTACCGGGACTAGCGAGGAGACCCAGTACTTC
CSATGTSEETQYF
>TRBV5-1|11|TRBJ1-1|many|-
TGTGCCAGCAGGGTGGGAACTGAAGCTTTCTTT
CASRVGTEAFF
>TRBV15|13|TRBJ2-3|few|-
TGTGCCACCAGCACCTTTAGGGCAGATACGCAGTATTTT
CATSTFRADTQYF
>TRBV12-3/TRBV12-4|18|TRBJ2-1|-|-
TGTACCAGCAGTTTGGCCTTTGGTGCGGCAGGGGCCTACAATGAGCAGTTCTTC
CTSSLAFGAAGAYNEQFF
>TRBV5-1|15|TRBJ1-2|-|TRBD1
TGCGCCAGCAGCTTGACTGGACAGGGCAGCTATGGCTACACCTTC
CASSLTGQGSYGYTF
>TRBV10-3|13|TRBJ1-1|few|-
TGTGCCATCAAGATACAGGGAGGAACTGAAGCTTTCTTT
CAIKIQGGTEAFF